The 7 T cell receptor beta chains listed next were all sequenced from one sample in a study of blood T cell repertoires in COVID-19. Produced via immunoSEQ multiplex PCR; TCRdb's table is partial and in-frame only. The repertoire has 140,000 to 150,000 clones, 84% of them found once; the top ten carry more than 40%. The sequencing sample was made of peripheral blood. The source of these receptors is a human donor in a cohort sampled during active COVID-19.

The CDR3 bases are TGTGCCAGCAGTTTCTTGAACACTGAAGCTTTCTTT. Translation gives CASSFLNTEAFF. This sequence joins TRBV27 and TRBJ1-1, with unresolved D. Trimming pared 3 bases from V and 0 bases from J, leaving 2 bases between. This CDR3 contains 12 residues. The germline V gene has CDR1 MNHEY and CDR2 SMNVEV (reference sequence).

Points on this clone: The junction and the germline gene differ at one end; a read error may be behind it. The chain carries TRBV18 and TRBJ1-1, with a possible D match to TRBD1 (5 bases). The CDR3 is 16 amino acids. From germline, CDR1 is KGHSH and CDR2 LQKENI. The CDR3 sequence: CASSPPSGGMNTEAFF. CDR3 in DNA: TGTGCCAGCTCGCCACCCTCGGGGGGGATGAACACTGAAGCTTTCTTT.

The sample holds one count of this clone. The chain combines TRBV18 with TRBJ1-1; 8 positions agree with TRBD1. Germline CDR1 reads KGHSH; CDR2 reads LQKENI. The CDR3 is 12 residues long. V shed 3 bases and J 13 bases; nucleotides not matched to a gene: 7. The CDR3 here is CASSPQDRASFF. For the CDR3, the DNA is TGTGCCAGCTCACCCCAGGACAGGGCGAGTTTCTTT. Complete variable domain (other parts from reference TRBV18 and TRBJ1-1): NAGVMQNPRHLVRRRGQEARLRCSPMKGHSHVYWYRQLPEEGLKFMVYLQKENIIDESGMPKERFSAEFPKEGPSILRIQQVVRGDSAAYFCASSPQDRASFFGQGTRLTVV.

V usage is TRBV5-1 and J usage is TRBJ2-5; a weak D match, TRBD2 (6 bases). V was trimmed by 0 bases and J by 5 bases, leaving 11 bases between them. The CDR3 runs 14 residues. The germline CDR1 and CDR2 sequences are SGHRS and YFSETQ. The CDR3: CASSLGGGDETQYF. The DNA for the CDR3 is TGCGCCAGCAGCTTGGGGGGAGGCGACGAGACCCAGTACTTC.

The rearrangement links TRBV19 to TRBJ2-3; D gene uncertain. CDR3 length equals 15 residues. Germline lookup yields CDR1 LNHDA and CDR2 SQIVND (reference sequence). Trimming stripped 7 bases from V and 0 bases from J, with 14 bases between. For the CDR3, the DNA is TGTGCCAGTACCTCCAGCGTTCGGAGCACAGATACGCAGTATTTT. Encoded protein: CASTSSVRSTDTQYF.

The J gene is TRBJ2-3, the V gene TRBV14; maybe TRBD1 (5 bases). Per germline, CDR1 SGHDN and CDR2 FVKESK. Deletions cut 0 bases from V and 2 bases from J, with 12 bases between. The CDR3 extends over 16 amino acids. The DNA of the CDR3 is TGTGCCAGCAGCCAAGAGGGCAGGGCTTACACAGATACGCAGTATTTT. It encodes CASSQEGRAYTDTQYF.

The V and J genes are TRBV9 and TRBJ2-3; 7 bases match TRBD2. The CDR3 is made up of 16 amino acids. The germline CDR1 and CDR2 sequences are SGDLS and YYNGEE. Losses at the gene ends were 0 bases for V and 2 bases for J; bases not matched to a gene: 6. This CDR3 is CASSVGASGTTDTQYF. The CDR3 DNA reads TGTGCCAGCAGCGTAGGGGCTAGCGGAACCACAGATACGCAGTATTTT.